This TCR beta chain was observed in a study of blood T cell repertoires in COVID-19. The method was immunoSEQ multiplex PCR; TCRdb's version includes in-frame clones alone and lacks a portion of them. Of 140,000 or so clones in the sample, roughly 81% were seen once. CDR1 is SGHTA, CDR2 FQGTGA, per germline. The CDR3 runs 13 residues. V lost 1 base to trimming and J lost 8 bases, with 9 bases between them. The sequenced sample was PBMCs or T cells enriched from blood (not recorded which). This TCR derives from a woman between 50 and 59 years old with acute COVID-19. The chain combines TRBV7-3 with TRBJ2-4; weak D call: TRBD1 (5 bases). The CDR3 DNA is TGTGCCAGCAGCTTAATCCAGGGCGACATTCAGTACTTC. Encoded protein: CASSLIQGDIQYF.